This TCR beta chain was identified in a study of vaccination and CD4 T cells after COVID-19. About the research overall: The convalescents, six males and four females, included two who were Hispanic.

The Oncomine TCR Beta short-read assay generated sequence data from the DNA of cultured CD4+ T cells. TCRdb re-called the PCR reads with MiXCR, one entry per CDR3 protein. The table records about 19,000 distinct CDR3 sequences, 50% to 60% of them present only once. About this clonotype itself: Its antigen is still unknown.

Treatment described: roughly ten-day PBMC culture with coronavirus spike peptide pools or control peptides (ViraFEST assay). Germline V gives CDR1 MDHEN, CDR2 SYDVKM. The CDR3 sequence is 13 residues long. V was pared by 7 bases and J by 0 bases, with 10 bases between. This material consisted of CD4+ T cells from blood, cultured in vitro, taken after SARS-CoV-2 vaccination. This TCR was sampled from a human donor who had recovered from COVID-19. The chain uses TRBV28 and TRBJ2-7; the D is unclear. CDR3 sequence reads: CASMPGFSYEQYF. In nucleotides, the CDR3 is TGTGCCAGCATGCCAGGATTCTCCTACGAGCAGTACTTC. The full variable domain, with the rest looked up from reference TRBV28 and TRBJ2-7, is DVKVTQSSRYLVKRTGEKVFLECVQDMDHENMFWYRQDPGLGLRLIYFSYDVKMKEKGDIPEGYSVSREKKERFSLILESASTNQTSMYLCASMPGFSYEQYFGPGTRLTVT.